These T cell receptor beta chains were read from a single sample in a study of T cell clusters in autoimmune cytopenias. TCRdb reprocessed the multiplex PCR reads and keeps a single row for each CDR3 protein, giving no DNA. Its table lists thousands of distinct CDR3 sequences. Sequenced input: peripheral blood. The receptors stem from a human donor with an autoimmune cytopenia or autoimmune hepatitis (not recorded which). CDR3s include the opening cysteine and the closing phenylalanine or tryptophan. Fields, in order: J gene, clone size, V gene, CDR3 protein. Size values are once, few and many counts, or a class for expanded clones, and some rows have none.

>TRBJ2-7|NA|TRBV13
CASSPRQEKNYEQYF
>TRBJ1-1|NA|TRBV19
CATRDRRNREAFF
>TRBJ2-5|NA|TRBV18
CASSPPPRTGGGETQYF
>TRBJ2-1|medium-sized|TRBV12-3/TRBV12-4
CASSLLAGDNEQFF
>TRBJ2-1|NA|TRBV5-4
CASSPTGTPMNEQFF
>TRBJ1-2|medium-sized|TRBV30
CAWTPGVRDGYTF
>TRBJ2-7|NA|TRBV6-1
CASTWTGTSYEQYF
>TRBJ2-7|NA|TRBV6-1
CASSDSYEQYF
>TRBJ2-5|medium-sized|TRBV7-2
CASSLADRGETQYF
>TRBJ2-7|NA|TRBV5-6
CASSPGGQGDEQYF
>TRBJ2-5|medium-sized|TRBV30
CAWSVPGLAETQYF
>TRBJ1-5|NA|TRBV6-2/TRBV6-3
CASSPRRDQPQHF
>TRBJ2-7|NA|TRBV11-2
CASSRSEGGAYEQYF
>TRBJ1-4|medium-sized|TRBV19
CASSPRAGQEKLFF
>TRBJ2-1|medium-sized|TRBV6-1
CASSEQPYNEQFF